These 14 T cell receptor beta chains originate from one sample sequenced in a study of OX40 agonist ivuxolimab in advanced cancers. Generated by immunoSEQ multiplex PCR, the TCRdb table keeps only in-frame clones and is missing some. The sample includes some 40,000 clones, 91% seen only once; the top ten take about 28%. The sample consisted of CD4+ or CD8+ T cells sorted from blood, taken in a trial of the OX40 agonist ivuxolimab. The receptors originated from an adult with an advanced solid tumor such as melanoma, head and neck, liver or kidney cancer.

This clone was observed a single time. The CDR3 DNA follows: TGTGCCTGGAGTTTGTCACTAGCGGGATCGGAGCAGTTCTTC. Its protein is CAWSLSLAGSEQFF. The chain couples TRBV30 to TRBJ2-1; 10 bases map to TRBD2. Unmatched junction bases numbered 8, after V lost 2 bases and J lost 10 bases. The CDR3 runs 14 residues. Germline V gene lookup returns CDR1 GTSNPN and CDR2 SVGIG (reference sequence).

The rearrangement joins TRBV7-9 to TRBJ1-4; no clear D gene. This CDR3 spans 16 amino acids. From germline, CDR1 is SEHNR and CDR2 FQNEAQ (reference sequence). The V end was cut by 1 base, the J end by 0 bases, with 9 bases between. The CDR3 is CASSLVGNSTNEKLFF. CDR3 bases: TGTGCCAGCAGCTTAGTGGGAAATTCAACTAATGAAAAACTGTTTTTT.

The chain joins TRBV29-1 to TRBJ1-4, with D uncertain. The germline V gene has CDR1 SQVTM and CDR2 ANQGSEA. The CDR3 spans 14 residues. Trimming cost V 6 bases and J 5 bases, with 16 bases left between them. For the CDR3, the DNA is TGCAGCGTCTCAACCCCGGACGAAAATGAAAAACTGTTTTTT. Its protein product is CSVSTPDENEKLFF. Using reference TRBV29-1 and TRBJ1-4 for the parts outside the CDR3, the full variable domain is SAVISQKPSRDICQRGTSLTIQCQVDSQVTMMFWYRQQPGQSLTLIATANQGSEATYESGFVIDKFPISRPNLTFSTLTVSNMSPEDSSIYLCSVSTPDENEKLFFGSGTQLSVL.

Comment on this clone: This specimen includes other DNA sequences encoding the same CDR3. This chain links TRBV7-9 with TRBJ2-1, with D maybe TRBD1 (6 bases). Per germline, CDR1 SEHNR and CDR2 FQNEAQ (reference sequence). CDR3 length: 15 amino acids. Between the trimmed V and J ends, which lost 0 bases and 5 bases, there was a span of 11 bases. The CDR3: CASSLAQGTDNEQFF. The CDR3, as DNA: TGTGCCAGCAGCTTAGCGCAGGGGACCGACAATGAGCAGTTCTTC.

V is TRBV27 and J is TRBJ2-3; a weak D match, TRBD2 (5 bases). This CDR3 has 12 residues. The germline V and J ends were trimmed by 2 bases and 14 bases, with 14 bases remaining between them. CDR1 MNHEY and CDR2 SMNVEV come from the germline V gene (reference sequence). In DNA, the CDR3 is TGTGCCAGCAGTTTAGGAGCAGGAGGTTGGTATTTT. Translation: CASSLGAGGWYF.

The rearrangement joins TRBV5-1 to TRBJ2-7; 7 bases map to TRBD1. The CDR3 contains 14 residues. V lost 4 bases, J lost 3 bases, and 7 bases stayed unmatched. Germline-derived CDR1 and CDR2 are SGHRS and YFSETQ. The CDR3 DNA reads as TGCGCCAGCAGCCTAAGACAGGGTAACTACGAGCAGTACTTC. Translation gives CASSLRQGNYEQYF. Using reference TRBV5-1 and TRBJ2-7 for the parts outside the CDR3, the full variable domain is KAGVTQTPRYLIKTRGQQVTLSCSPISGHRSVSWYQQTPGQGLQFLFEYFSETQRNKGNFPGRFSGRQFSNSRSEMNVSTLELGDSALYLCASSLRQGNYEQYFGPGTRLTVT.

The V call is TRBV7-9, the J call TRBJ2-1; a possible D gene is TRBD1 (7 bases). V gave up 1 base and J gave up 0 bases, with 13 bases separating them. Germline loops: CDR1 SEHNR, CDR2 FQNEAQ (reference sequence). The CDR3 is 17 residues long. The chain's CDR3 is CASSLGAGQNSYNEQFF. CDR3 nucleotide sequence: TGTGCCAGCAGCTTAGGGGCGGGACAGAACTCCTACAATGAGCAGTTCTTC.

V is TRBV7-9 and J is TRBJ2-1; D gene uncertain. The CDR3 sequence is 13 residues long. Germline assignment: CDR1 SEHNR and CDR2 FQNEAQ (reference sequence). Trimming left V 5 bases short and J 6 bases short, with 11 bases between. CDR3 bases: TGTGCCAGCAGCATAGGAGCCCCCAATGAGCAGTTCTTC. It encodes CASSIGAPNEQFF.

A single count supports this clone. The V and J genes are TRBV11-2 and TRBJ2-3; D may be TRBD2 (6 bases). CDR1 is SGHAT, CDR2 FQNNGV, per germline. This CDR3 comprises 15 residues. V dropped 3 bases and J dropped 2 bases, with 12 bases sitting between them. Here the CDR3 DNA reads TGTGCCAGCAGCTTCGACGGGAGACCCACAGATACGCAGTATTTT. Its protein product is CASSFDGRPTDTQYF.

The V gene is TRBV19, the J gene TRBJ1-1; D is possibly TRBD1 (5 bases). Deletions cut 7 bases from V and 11 bases from J, with 17 bases between. Germline V gene lookup returns CDR1 LNHDA and CDR2 SQIVND (reference sequence). The CDR3 loop spans 12 amino acids. This chain's CDR3 is CASTPGRVEAFF. Here the CDR3 DNA reads TGTGCCAGTACCCCGGGACGGGTGGAGGCTTTCTTT.

The chain couples TRBV19 to TRBJ2-7, with 9 bases fitting TRBD1. Germline trimming cut 5 bases from V and 0 bases from J; bases unmatched to any gene: 5. Germline CDR1 is LNHDA and CDR2 is SQIVND (reference sequence). The CDR3 contains 15 residues. The chain's CDR3 is CASSPGTGSSYEQYF. The CDR3, as DNA: TGTGCCAGTAGTCCCGGGACAGGGAGCTCCTACGAGCAGTACTTC.

CDR3 nucleotide sequence: TGTGCCAGCAGTGGCAGGGACAGTGCTTACAATGAGCAGTTCTTC. Translation gives CASSGRDSAYNEQFF. The chain links TRBV6-6 to TRBJ2-1; 7 bases are a match to TRBD1. The germline CDR1 and CDR2 sequences are MNHNY and SVGAGI (reference sequence). The CDR3 consists of 15 residues. The ends lost 5 bases at V and 4 bases at J; junction bases unmatched: 8.

The rearrangement uses TRBV6-1 and TRBJ2-3; D not resolved. Germline CDR1 is MNHNS and CDR2 is SASEGT. Trimming removed 1 base from V and 0 bases from J, with 11 bases in between. There are 16 residues in the CDR3. The CDR3 sequence is CASSEGKRPSTDTQYF. As DNA, the CDR3 is TGTGCCAGCAGTGAAGGAAAGCGTCCTAGCACAGATACGCAGTATTTT.

The chain carries TRBV9 and TRBJ2-2; 9 bases map to TRBD2. Per the germline V gene, CDR1 is SGDLS and CDR2 is YYNGEE. Trimming cost V 0 bases and J 4 bases; bases outside gene matches: 10. CDR3 size: 18 residues. The CDR3 DNA reads TGTGCCAGCAGCGTAGCTCGGGCTAGCGGGACTTCCACCGGGGAGCTGTTTTTT. Its translation is CASSVARASGTSTGELFF.